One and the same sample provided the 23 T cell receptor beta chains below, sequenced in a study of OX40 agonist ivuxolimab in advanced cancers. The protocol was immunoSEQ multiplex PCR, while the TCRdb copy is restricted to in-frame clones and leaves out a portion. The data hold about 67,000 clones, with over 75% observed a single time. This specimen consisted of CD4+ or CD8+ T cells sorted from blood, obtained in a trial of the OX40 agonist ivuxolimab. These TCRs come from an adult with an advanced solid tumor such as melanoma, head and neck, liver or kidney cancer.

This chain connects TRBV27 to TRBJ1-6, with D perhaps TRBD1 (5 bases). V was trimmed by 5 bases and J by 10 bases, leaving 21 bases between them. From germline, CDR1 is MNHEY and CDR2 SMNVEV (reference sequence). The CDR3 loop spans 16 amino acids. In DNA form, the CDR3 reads TGTGCCAGCAGTCCCCAAATTGCAGGGATCGGGTCACCCCTCCACTTT. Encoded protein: CASSPQIAGIGSPLHF.

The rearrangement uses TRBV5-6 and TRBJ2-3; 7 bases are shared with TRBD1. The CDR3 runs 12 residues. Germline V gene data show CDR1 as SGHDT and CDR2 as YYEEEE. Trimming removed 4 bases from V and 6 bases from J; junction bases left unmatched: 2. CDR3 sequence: CASSTGQDTQYF. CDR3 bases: TGTGCCAGCAGCACGGGACAGGATACGCAGTATTTT.

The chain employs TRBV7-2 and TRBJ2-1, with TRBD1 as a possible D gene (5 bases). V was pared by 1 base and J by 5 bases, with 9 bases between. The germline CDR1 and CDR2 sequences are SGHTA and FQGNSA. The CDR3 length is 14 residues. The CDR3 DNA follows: TGTGCCAGCAGCTTAGGGGGCGCTGACAATGAGCAGTTCTTC. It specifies CASSLGGADNEQFF.

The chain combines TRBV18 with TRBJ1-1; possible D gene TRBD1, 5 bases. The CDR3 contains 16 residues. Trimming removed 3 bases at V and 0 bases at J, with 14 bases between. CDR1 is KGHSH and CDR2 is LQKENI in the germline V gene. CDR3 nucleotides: TGTGCCAGCTCACCTCAGGGAGGGAGATTGAACACTGAAGCTTTCTTT. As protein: CASSPQGGRLNTEAFF.

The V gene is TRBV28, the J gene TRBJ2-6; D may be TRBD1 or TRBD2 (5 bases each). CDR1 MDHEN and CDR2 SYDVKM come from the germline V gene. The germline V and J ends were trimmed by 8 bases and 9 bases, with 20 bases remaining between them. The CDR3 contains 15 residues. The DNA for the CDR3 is TGTGCCAGCGTGGGGGAAACTCTGGGAGACAACGTCCTGACTTTC. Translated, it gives CASVGETLGDNVLTF.

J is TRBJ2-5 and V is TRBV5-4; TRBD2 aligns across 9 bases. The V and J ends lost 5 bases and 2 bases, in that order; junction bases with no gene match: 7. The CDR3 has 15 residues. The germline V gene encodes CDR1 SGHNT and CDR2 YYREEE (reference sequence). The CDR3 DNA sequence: TGTGCCAGCAGGTATACTAGCGGGCCACAAGAGACCCAGTACTTC. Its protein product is CASRYTSGPQETQYF.

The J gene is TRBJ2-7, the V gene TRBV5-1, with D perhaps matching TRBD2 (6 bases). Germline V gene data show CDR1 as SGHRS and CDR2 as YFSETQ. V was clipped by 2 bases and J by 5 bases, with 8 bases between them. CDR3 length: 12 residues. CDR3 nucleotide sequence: TGCGCCAGCAGCTTATGGGGGGACGAGCAGTACGTC. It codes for CASSLWGDEQYV.

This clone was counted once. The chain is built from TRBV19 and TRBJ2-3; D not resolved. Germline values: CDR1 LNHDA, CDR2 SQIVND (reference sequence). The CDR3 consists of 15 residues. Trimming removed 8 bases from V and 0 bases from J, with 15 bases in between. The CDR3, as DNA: TGTGCCAGTCGACCCGGTGGGTGGAGCACAGATACGCAGTATTTT. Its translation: CASRPGGWSTDTQYF.

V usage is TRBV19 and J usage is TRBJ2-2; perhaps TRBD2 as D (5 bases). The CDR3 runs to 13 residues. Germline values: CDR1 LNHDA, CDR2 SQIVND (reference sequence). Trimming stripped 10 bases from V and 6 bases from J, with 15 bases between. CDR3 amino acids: CAIQTGFAGELFF. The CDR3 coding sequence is TGTGCCATTCAAACGGGGTTTGCCGGGGAGCTGTTTTTT.

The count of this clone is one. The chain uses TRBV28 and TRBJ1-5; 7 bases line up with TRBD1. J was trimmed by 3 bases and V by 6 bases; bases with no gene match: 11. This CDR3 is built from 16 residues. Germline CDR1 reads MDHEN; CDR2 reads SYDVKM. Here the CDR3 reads CASRETGILFNQPQHF. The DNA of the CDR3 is TGTGCCAGCAGAGAGACAGGGATCTTATTCAATCAGCCCCAGCATTTT.

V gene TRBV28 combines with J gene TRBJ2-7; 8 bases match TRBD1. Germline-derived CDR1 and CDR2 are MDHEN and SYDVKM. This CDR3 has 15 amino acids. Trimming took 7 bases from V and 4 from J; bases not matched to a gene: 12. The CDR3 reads CASIDRGQGGYEQYF. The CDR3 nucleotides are TGTGCCAGCATCGATCGAGGACAGGGTGGGTACGAGCAGTACTTC.

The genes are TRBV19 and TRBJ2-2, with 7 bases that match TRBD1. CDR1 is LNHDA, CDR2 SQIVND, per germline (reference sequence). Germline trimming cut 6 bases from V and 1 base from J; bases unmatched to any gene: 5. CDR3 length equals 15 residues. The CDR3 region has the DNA TGTGCCAGTAGGCGACAGGGCCTGAACACCGGGGAGCTGTTTTTT. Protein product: CASRRQGLNTGELFF.

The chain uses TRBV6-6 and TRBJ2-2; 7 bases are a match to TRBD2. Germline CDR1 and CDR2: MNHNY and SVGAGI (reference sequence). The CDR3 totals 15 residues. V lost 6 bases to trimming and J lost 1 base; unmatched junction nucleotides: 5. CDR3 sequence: CASSMTSQNTGELFF. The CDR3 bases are TGTGCCAGCAGCATGACTAGCCAGAACACCGGGGAGCTGTTTTTT.

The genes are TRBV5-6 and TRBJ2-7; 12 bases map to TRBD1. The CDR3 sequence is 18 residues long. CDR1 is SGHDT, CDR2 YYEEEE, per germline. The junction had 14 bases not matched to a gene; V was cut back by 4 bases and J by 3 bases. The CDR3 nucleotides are TGTGCCAGCAGCCCCACGGGGTCCGGGACAGGGGGCGTCTACGAGCAGTACGTC. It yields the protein CASSPTGSGTGGVYEQYV.

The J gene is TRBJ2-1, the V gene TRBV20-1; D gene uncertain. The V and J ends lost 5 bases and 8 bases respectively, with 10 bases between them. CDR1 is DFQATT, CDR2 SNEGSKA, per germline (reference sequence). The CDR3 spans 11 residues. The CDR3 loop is CSAHGFDEQFF. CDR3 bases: TGCAGTGCTCACGGGTTCGATGAGCAGTTCTTC.

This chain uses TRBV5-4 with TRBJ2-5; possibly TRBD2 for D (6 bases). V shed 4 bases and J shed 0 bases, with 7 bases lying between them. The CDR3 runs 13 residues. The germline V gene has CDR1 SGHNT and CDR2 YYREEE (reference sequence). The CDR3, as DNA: TGTGCCAGCAGCAGGGACTACCAAGAGACCCAGTACTTC. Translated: CASSRDYQETQYF.

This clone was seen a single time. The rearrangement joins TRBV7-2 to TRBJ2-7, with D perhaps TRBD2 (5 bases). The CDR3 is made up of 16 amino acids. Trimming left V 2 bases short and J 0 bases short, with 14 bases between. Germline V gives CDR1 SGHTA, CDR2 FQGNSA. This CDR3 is CASSLKGEGLSYEQYF. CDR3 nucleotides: TGTGCCAGCAGCTTAAAGGGAGAAGGGCTCTCCTACGAGCAGTACTTC.

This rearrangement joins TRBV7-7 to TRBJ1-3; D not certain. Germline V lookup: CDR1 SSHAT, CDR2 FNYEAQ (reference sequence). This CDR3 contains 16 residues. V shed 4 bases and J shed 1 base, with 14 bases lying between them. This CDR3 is CASSSGSIASGNTIYF. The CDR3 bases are TGTGCCAGCAGCTCCGGGTCGATAGCATCTGGAAACACCATATATTTT.

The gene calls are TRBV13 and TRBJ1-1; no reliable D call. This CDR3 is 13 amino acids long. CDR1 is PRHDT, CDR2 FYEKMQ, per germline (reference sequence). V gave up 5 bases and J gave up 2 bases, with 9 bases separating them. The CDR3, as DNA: TGTGCCAGCAGCCTCTCCCGTAACACTGAAGCTTTCTTT. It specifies CASSLSRNTEAFF.

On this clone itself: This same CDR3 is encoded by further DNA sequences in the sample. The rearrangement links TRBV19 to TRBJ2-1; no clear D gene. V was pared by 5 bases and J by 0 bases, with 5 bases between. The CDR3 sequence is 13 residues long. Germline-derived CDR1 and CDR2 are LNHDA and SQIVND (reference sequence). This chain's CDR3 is CASSFSSYNEQFF. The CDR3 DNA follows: TGTGCCAGTAGTTTTAGCTCCTACAATGAGCAGTTCTTC.

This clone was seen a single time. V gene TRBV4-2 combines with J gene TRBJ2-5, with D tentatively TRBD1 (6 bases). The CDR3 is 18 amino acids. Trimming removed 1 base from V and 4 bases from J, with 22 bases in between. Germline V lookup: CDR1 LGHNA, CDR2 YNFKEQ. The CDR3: CASSQGYFAAGAGETQYF. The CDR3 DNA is TGTGCCAGCAGCCAAGGTTACTTCGCGGCAGGGGCGGGAGAGACCCAGTACTTC.

Written as DNA, the CDR3 is TGTGCCAGTAGTATAGGTGGCGGATCTAACTATGGCTACACCTTC. Its translation is CASSIGGGSNYGYTF. The chain employs TRBV19 and TRBJ1-2; no reliable D call. Trimming removed 1 base at V and 0 bases at J, with 9 bases between. Germline V CDR1 and CDR2: LNHDA, SQIVND (reference sequence). The CDR3 spans 15 residues. Combining the CDR3 with reference TRBV19 and TRBJ1-2 gives the whole variable domain DGGITQSPKYLFRKEGQNVTLSCEQNLNHDAMYWYRQDPGQGLRLIYYSQIVNDFQKGDIAEGYSVSREKKESFPLTVTSAQKNPTAFYLCASSIGGGSNYGYTFGSGTRLTVV.

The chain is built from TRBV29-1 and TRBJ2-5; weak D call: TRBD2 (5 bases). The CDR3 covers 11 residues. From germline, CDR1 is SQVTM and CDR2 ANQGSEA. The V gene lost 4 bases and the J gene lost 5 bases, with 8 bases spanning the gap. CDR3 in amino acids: CSVARGETQYF. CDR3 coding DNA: TGCAGCGTTGCAAGAGGGGAGACCCAGTACTTC.